A single T cell receptor (beta chain) is shown here with its context. Its cognate antigen is unknown. This sample is drawn from a study of T cell repertoires in cytomegalovirus infection. Background on the study: Both recently identified HLA-C-restricted and well-studied HLA-B-restricted CMV epitopes were used in the study. A matching HLA type, together with CMV infection, was signaled by public TCR beta signatures.

The V and J ends lost 0 bases and 2 bases respectively, with 5 bases between them. CDR3 length: 13 residues. Looked up from germline, CDR1 is DFQATT and CDR2 is SNEGSKA (reference sequence). Each CDR3 protein gets one entry after TCRdb re-called the reads with MiXCR. The table has about 830,000 distinct CDR3 sequences, 32% seen once; the top ten hold roughly 12%. Study-level findings and limits: What dominated the ex vivo response were HLA-C-restricted CMV-specific TCR beta clonotypes. Identification of carriers of CMV plus the relevant HLA was performed using cumulative public TCR beta family frequency.

This clonotype was obtained from a human donor in good health (CMV status not recorded). Some clones in this sample may be carry-over from other donors' samples. The chain couples TRBV20-1 to TRBJ2-1; no reliable D call. This specimen was cultured CD8+ T cells from PBMCs, taken from culture after CMV antigen stimulation. The CDR3 sequence: CSARDLTYNEQFF. The DNA of the CDR3 is TGCAGTGCTAGAGATCTTACCTACAATGAGCAGTTCTTC.